One and the same sample provided the 9 T cell receptor beta chains below, sequenced in a study of T-cell memory formation after mild COVID-19. TCRdb re-called the 5' RACE reads through MiXCR, storing one row per CDR3 protein. Of about 270,000 distinct CDR3 sequences in the sample, about 20% were seen once. The sample comprised PBMCs or a T cell subset sorted from them (not recorded which). Every receptor here comes from a man younger than 30 who had mild COVID-19 (a few samples of this study predate the infection). Cell type and time point are not known.

V is TRBV5-1 and J is TRBJ2-3; D gene uncertain. CDR1 is SGHRS, CDR2 YFSETQ, per germline. V gave up 3 bases and J gave up 2 bases, with 19 bases separating them. The CDR3 consists of 17 residues. In nucleotides, the CDR3 is TGCGCCAGCAGCTCAAACCCCAGCAGCTGGGCCACAGATACGCAGTATTTT. The encoded protein is CASSSNPSSWATDTQYF.

The CDR3 DNA reads as TGCAGCGTTGACGCCGGGGCGAGGGCTGAAGCTTTCTTT. This encodes CSVDAGARAEAFF. The chain carries TRBV29-1 and TRBJ1-1, with a weak D call TRBD1 (5 bases). The V end was cut by 3 bases, the J end by 6 bases, with 14 bases between. This CDR3 contains 13 residues. Germline loops: CDR1 SQVTM, CDR2 ANQGSEA.

This clonotype appeared a few times. This chain links TRBV24-1 with TRBJ2-3; TRBD1 might be the D (6 bases). This CDR3 is 14 amino acids long. The V end lost 3 bases, the J end lost 7 bases, and 13 bases lay between the germline ends. Germline V gives CDR1 KGHDR, CDR2 SFDVKD. Written as DNA, the CDR3 is TGTGCCACCAGTGATCCCGGACAGAGCAATACGCAGTATTTT. It specifies CATSDPGQSNTQYF.

The chain has TRBV12-3 or TRBV12-4 and TRBJ1-2; TRBD1 might be the D (6 bases). V lost 6 bases, J lost 0 bases, and 11 bases lay in between. This CDR3 spans 14 amino acids. The CDR3 is CASRSGVANYGYTF. CDR3 DNA sequence: TGTGCCAGCAGATCAGGGGTCGCTAACTATGGCTACACCTTC.

This clonotype has more than one count but fewer than ten. The genes are TRBV9 and TRBJ2-2, with D unclear. V dropped 3 bases and J dropped 0 bases, with 15 bases sitting between them. The CDR3 length is 17 residues. Per germline, CDR1 SGDLS and CDR2 YYNGEE. For the CDR3, the DNA is TGTGCCAGCAGCGCCCCCAAGAATGCCGCGAACACCGGGGAGCTGTTTTTT. Translation gives CASSAPKNAANTGELFF. Drawing the rest from reference TRBV9 and TRBJ2-2, the complete variable domain is DSGVTQTPKHLITATGQRVTLRCSPRSGDLSVYWYQQSLDQGLQFLIQYYNGEERAKGNILERFSAQQFPDLHSELNLSSLELGDSALYFCASSAPKNAANTGELFFGEGSRLTVL.

This clonotype appeared many times. The chain carries TRBV7-2 and TRBJ2-1; 8 positions match TRBD2. The CDR3 runs 17 residues. The junction had 18 bases not matched to a gene; V was cut back by 5 bases and J by 9 bases. From germline, CDR1 is SGHTA and CDR2 FQGNSA. CDR3 region: CASSTPPGTRQDGEQFF. CDR3 nucleotide sequence: TGTGCCAGCAGCACACCTCCCGGGACTAGGCAAGATGGTGAGCAGTTCTTC. The entire variable domain, with the rest obtained from reference TRBV7-2 and TRBJ2-1, is as follows: GAGVSQSPSNKVTEKGKDVELRCDPISGHTALYWYRQSLGQGLEFLIYFQGNSAPDKSGLPSDRFSAERTGGSVSTLTIQRTQQEDSAVYLCASSTPPGTRQDGEQFFGPGTRLTVL.

This clonotype turned up a few times. The chain links TRBV6-2 or TRBV6-3 to TRBJ1-5, with no clear D. Germline-derived CDR1 and CDR2 are MNHEY and SVGEGT. The germline V and J ends were trimmed by 6 bases and 2 bases, with 14 bases remaining between them. The CDR3 consists of 15 residues. The CDR3 bases are TGTGCCAGCAGCCTCGCAGGCGAGGGCAATCAGCCCCAGCATTTT. Amino acid sequence: CASSLAGEGNQPQHF.

This clonotype was detected a few times. This chain links TRBV5-1 with TRBJ2-3; TRBD1 might be the D (5 bases). CDR1 and CDR2 from the germline V gene are SGHRS and YFSETQ. With 0 bases removed from V and 4 bases from J, the gap between germline ends came to 12 bases. CDR3 size: 15 residues. CDR3 amino acids: CASSLAGRTSDTQYF. CDR3 coding DNA: TGCGCCAGCAGCTTGGCGGGCAGGACATCAGATACGCAGTATTTT.

The genes are TRBV2 and TRBJ2-5; tentatively, D is TRBD1 or TRBD2 (5 bases each). The CDR3 covers 15 residues. Germline CDR1 and CDR2: SNHLY and FYNNEI. Trimming removed 6 bases at V and 5 bases at J, with 19 bases between. The CDR3 is CASRPGTQGGETQYF. The CDR3 coding sequence is TGTGCCAGCAGACCCGGGACCCAGGGCGGCGAGACCCAGTACTTC.